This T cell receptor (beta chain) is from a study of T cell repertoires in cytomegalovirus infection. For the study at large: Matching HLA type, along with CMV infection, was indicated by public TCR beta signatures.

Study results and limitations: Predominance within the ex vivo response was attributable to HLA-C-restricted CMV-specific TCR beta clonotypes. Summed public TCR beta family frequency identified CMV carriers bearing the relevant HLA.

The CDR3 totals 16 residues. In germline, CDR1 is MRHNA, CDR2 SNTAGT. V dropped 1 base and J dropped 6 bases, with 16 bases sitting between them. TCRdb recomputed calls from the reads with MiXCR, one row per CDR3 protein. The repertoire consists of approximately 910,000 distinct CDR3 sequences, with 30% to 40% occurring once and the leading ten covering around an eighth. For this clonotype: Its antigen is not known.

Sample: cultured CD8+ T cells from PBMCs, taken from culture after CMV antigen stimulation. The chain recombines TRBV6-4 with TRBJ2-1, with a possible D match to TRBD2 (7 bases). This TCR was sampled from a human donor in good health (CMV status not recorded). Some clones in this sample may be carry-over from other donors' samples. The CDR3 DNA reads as TGTGCCAGCAGTGACTTCGTCTCTGGGGGGGCCAATGAGCAGTTCTTC. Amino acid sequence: CASSDFVSGGANEQFF.